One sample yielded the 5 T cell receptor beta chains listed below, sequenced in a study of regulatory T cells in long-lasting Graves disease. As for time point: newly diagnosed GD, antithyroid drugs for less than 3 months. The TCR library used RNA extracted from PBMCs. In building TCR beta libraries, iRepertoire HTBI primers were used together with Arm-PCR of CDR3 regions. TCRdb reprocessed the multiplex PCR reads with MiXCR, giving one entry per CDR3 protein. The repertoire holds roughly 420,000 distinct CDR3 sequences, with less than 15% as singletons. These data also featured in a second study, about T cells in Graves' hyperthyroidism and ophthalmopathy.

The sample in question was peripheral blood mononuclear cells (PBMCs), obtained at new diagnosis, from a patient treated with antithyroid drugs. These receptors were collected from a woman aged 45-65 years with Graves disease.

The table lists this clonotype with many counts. DNA for the CDR3: TGTGCCAGCAGCTTGGACGGCAGGGGAGAGACCCAGTACTTC. This codes for CASSLDGRGETQYF. The genes are TRBV5-5 and TRBJ2-5; a weak D match, TRBD1 (6 bases). Trimming removed 0 bases from V and 4 bases from J, with 10 bases in between. CDR1 and CDR2 from the germline V gene are SGHKS and YYEKEE (reference sequence). The CDR3 runs 14 residues.

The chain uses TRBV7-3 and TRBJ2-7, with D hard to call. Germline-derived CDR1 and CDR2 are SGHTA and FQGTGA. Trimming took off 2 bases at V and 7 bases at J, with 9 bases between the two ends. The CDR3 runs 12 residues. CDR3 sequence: CASSLGDREQYF. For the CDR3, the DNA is TGTGCCAGCAGCTTAGGGGATAGAGAGCAGTACTTC.

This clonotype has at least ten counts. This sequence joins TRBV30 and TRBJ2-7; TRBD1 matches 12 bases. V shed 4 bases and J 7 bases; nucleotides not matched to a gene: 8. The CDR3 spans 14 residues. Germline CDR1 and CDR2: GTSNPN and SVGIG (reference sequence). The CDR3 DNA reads TGTGCCTGGACCTCCGGGACAGGGGGCGGAGAGCAGTACTTC. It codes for CAWTSGTGGGEQYF.

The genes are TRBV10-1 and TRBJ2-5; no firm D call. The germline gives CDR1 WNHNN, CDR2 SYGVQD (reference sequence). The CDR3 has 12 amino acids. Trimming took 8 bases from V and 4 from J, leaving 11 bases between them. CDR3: CASGDSAETQYF. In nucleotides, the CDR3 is TGCGCCAGCGGGGATTCCGCAGAGACCCAGTACTTC.

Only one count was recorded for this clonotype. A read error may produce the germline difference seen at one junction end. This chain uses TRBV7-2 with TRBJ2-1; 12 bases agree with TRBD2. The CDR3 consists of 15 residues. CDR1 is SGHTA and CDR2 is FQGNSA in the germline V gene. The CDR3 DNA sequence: TGTGCCAGCAGCCGGACTAGCGGGAACTACAATGAGCGGTTCTTC. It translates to CASSRTSGNYNERFF.